This T cell receptor beta chain stems from a study of cytotoxic CD8 clonotypes in ibrutinib-treated CLL. The CDR3 loop spans 13 amino acids. Trimming pared 5 bases from V and 0 bases from J, leaving 5 bases between. Germline V gene data show CDR1 as SGHVS and CDR2 as FNYEAQ. Here immunoSEQ multiplex PCR was the method, and the copy in TCRdb shows in-frame clones only, minus some. The table lists 55,000 to 85,000 clones, 90% of them singletons. The J gene is TRBJ1-5, the V gene TRBV7-6; no firm D call. The sequences come from PBMCs, collected after 12 months of ibrutinib treatment. The TCR comes from a human donor with chronic lymphocytic leukemia. CDR3 sequence: CASSPNSNQPQHF. The CDR3 DNA follows: TGTGCCAGCAGCCCGAATAGCAATCAGCCCCAGCATTTT.